This T cell receptor (beta chain) was observed in a study of vaccination effects on CD4 cells after COVID-19. Whole-study findings and limits: There were few convalescent patients in the study and no early post-infection timepoints.

Pools of viral peptides were used by the ViraFEST assay to expand antigen-specific CD4+ T cells ahead of sequencing. Following 10 days of culture, CD4+ T cells were isolated. Vaccination of participants consisted of two doses of either the BNT162b2 or mRNA-1273 vaccine. Absence of prior SARS-CoV-2 infection characterized the vaccine recipients, who showed negative nucleocapsid antibodies. Generated by immunoSEQ multiplex PCR, the TCRdb table keeps only in-frame clones and is missing some. The sample carries around 67,000 clones, 75% to 85% recorded once. Turning to this clone: Its antigen is currently unknown.

Trimming shortened V by 3 bases and J by 5 bases, and 8 bases separated the two germline ends. CDR1 is SGHTA, CDR2 FQGTGA, per germline. The CDR3 has 13 residues. Specimen: CD4+ T cells from PBMCs cultured with HCoV-229E spike peptides, collected after COVID-19 vaccination. The chain links TRBV7-3 to TRBJ2-1; unclear D gene. The receptor comes from a human donor who received a COVID-19 vaccine. The CDR3 nucleotides are TGTGCCAGCAGCTTTCGAAGGGACAATGAGCAGTTCTTC. Protein sequence: CASSFRRDNEQFF.